This T cell receptor beta chain derives from a study of CXCR3-negative and CXCR3-positive naive CD8 T cells. Study outcomes and limitations: For CXCR3-positive naive cells, TRB CDR3s were more hydrophobic than those of CXCR3-negative naive cells. Cryopreservation partially decreased CXCR3 expression, and most assays used fresh PBMCs.

As for this clonotype: Its antigen remains unknown.

UMI-labeled 5' RACE yielded the TRB cDNA libraries. TCRdb reprocessed the 5' RACE reads and stores each CDR3 protein as one record, lacking DNA. The repertoire table contains under 150,000 distinct CDR3 sequences. CDR1 PRHDT and CDR2 FYEKMQ come from the germline V gene (reference sequence). The length of the CDR3 is 15 residues. This sequence joins TRBV13 and TRBJ2-7; TCRdb's D call, TRBD1, is unchecked because there is no DNA. Sample: naive CXCR3+ CD8+ T cells from blood. The sample's subset: CD45RO-CCR7+CD27+CD95- naive CD8+ T cells expressing CXCR3 (TNR3+). This sequence was found in a human donor in good health. Some clones in this sample may be carry-over from other donors' samples. CDR3 loop: CASSSNGHLSYEQYF.